This TCR beta chain derives from a study of CD8 T cells in ankylosing spondylitis. Broader study findings: Blood of patients with ankylosing spondylitis appeared to be characterized by a TCR beta motif of eight highly homologous variants.

Scientists made TCR beta libraries using quantitative 5'-RACE with molecular barcodes. TCRdb re-derived calls from the 5' RACE reads in MiXCR, one entry per CDR3 protein. The repertoire consists of 750,000 to 850,000 distinct CDR3 sequences, with about 12% occurring once and the leading ten covering 0.45% to 0.6%. With regard to this clonotype: Its target is not known. A junction end diverges from the germline sequence, so it may reflect a read error.

This TCR came from a male donor with ankylosing spondylitis. Sequencing was done on a sample of blood, either unsorted or a sorted T cell fraction (not recorded which).

The CDR3 DNA sequence: TGCAGTGCGAGAGTCCTAGAGACCCAGTACTTC. It translates to CSARVLETQYF. The chain carries TRBV20-1 and TRBJ2-5; no reliable D call. Germline CDR1 and CDR2: DFQATT and SNEGSKA (reference sequence). The CDR3 has 11 residues.